A selection of T cell receptor beta chains follows, all from one sample in a study of control samples from healthy donors and cancer patients. Sequenced by immunoSEQ multiplex PCR; TCRdb stores in-frame clones only, minus some. The sample includes roughly 150,000 clones, roughly 92% of them seen just once. The sample taken for sequencing was blood. These receptor sequences come from a man between 50 and 59 years old in good health. CDR3s include the opening cysteine and the closing phenylalanine or tryptophan. D genes are given only for firm matches. Clone size, where shown, is once, few, many, or a class for clones that have expanded.

v_gene	abundance	d_gene	j_gene	CDR3aa	CDR3nt
TRBV5-6	NA	NA	TRBJ1-3	CASSIGSRSGNTIYF	TGTGCCAGCAGCATCGGGTCCCGCTCTGGAAACACCATATATTTT
TRBV19	NA	NA	TRBJ2-2	CASGNTGELFF	TGTGCCAGCGGGAACACCGGGGAGCTGTTTTTT
TRBV10-1	NA	NA	TRBJ1-1	CASSEQPKGTEAFF	TGCGCCAGCAGTGAGCAACCCAAGGGCACTGAAGCTTTCTTT
TRBV27	NA	NA	TRBJ1-6	CASSLYLQYGGNNSPLHF	TGTGCCAGCAGTTTATACCTCCAGTACGGTGGGAATAATTCACCCCTCCACTTT
TRBV11-2	NA	TRBD2	TRBJ2-1	CASSLVSGGNNEQFF	TGTGCCAGCAGCTTAGTTAGCGGGGGGAACAATGAGCAGTTCTTC
TRBV7-9	NA	NA	TRBJ2-2	CASSLAWVSGELFF	TGTGCCAGCAGCTTAGCGTGGGTATCCGGGGAGCTGTTTTTT
TRBV15	few	NA	TRBJ1-3	CATSNPPLVGAKGNTIYF	TGTGCCACCAGCAACCCCCCGCTTGTCGGGGCGAAGGGAAACACCATATATTTT
TRBV3-1/TRBV3-2	NA	TRBD1	TRBJ2-1	CASSQDPGTGFNEQFF	TGTGCCAGCAGCCAAGATCCCGGGACAGGATTCAATGAGCAGTTCTTC
TRBV6-5	NA	TRBD1	TRBJ2-7	CASRRGTGGPYEQYF	TGTGCCAGCAGACGCGGGACAGGTGGCCCCTACGAGCAGTACTTC
TRBV6-6	NA	TRBD1	TRBJ1-2	CASSLQGGSGYTF	TGTGCCAGCAGCTTACAGGGGGGATCTGGCTACACCTTC
TRBV9	NA	NA	TRBJ2-3	CASSVALADTDTQYF	TGTGCCAGCAGCGTAGCCCTGGCGGATACAGATACGCAGTATTTT
TRBV6-5	NA	TRBD1	TRBJ2-4	CASSRQGEAKNIQYF	TGTGCCAGCAGCCGACAGGGAGAAGCCAAAAACATTCAGTACTTC
TRBV7-3	NA	TRBD2	TRBJ2-3	CASSPGTSGTDTQYF	TGTGCCAGCAGCCCCGGGACTAGCGGTACAGATACGCAGTATTTT
TRBV29-1	NA	NA	TRBJ1-2	CSTSLRGSNYGYTF	TGCAGCACAAGCCTTAGGGGTTCTAACTATGGCTACACCTTC
TRBV6-1	NA	NA	TRBJ1-2	CASSEAAIPGYTF	TGTGCCAGCAGTGAAGCTGCTATTCCTGGCTACACCTTC
TRBV19	NA	NA	TRBJ1-5	CASTPPSNQPQHF	TGTGCCAGTACTCCTCCATCCAATCAGCCCCAGCATTTT
TRBV7-9	NA	NA	TRBJ2-7	CASSPPGLLEGYEQYF	TGTGCCAGCAGCCCCCCAGGACTCCTGGAGGGCTACGAGCAGTACTTC
TRBV3-1/TRBV3-2	NA	TRBD2	TRBJ2-3	CASSQAGAEDTQYF	TGTGCCAGCAGCCAGGCGGGAGCGGAAGATACGCAGTATTTT
TRBV28	once	TRBD2	TRBJ2-1	CASTLIGAGWPSGSGSYNEQFF	TGTGCCAGCACTTTAATCGGGGCGGGATGGCCTAGCGGGAGTGGGTCCTACAATGAGCAGTTCTTC
TRBV7-9	NA	NA	TRBJ1-1	CASSFLGISTEAFF	TGTGCCAGCAGCTTCCTAGGGATCTCCACTGAAGCTTTCTTT
TRBV5-1	NA	TRBD1	TRBJ1-1	CASSLAASGGGEAFF	TGCGCCAGCAGCTTGGCCGCGTCAGGGGGCGGGGAAGCTTTCTTT
TRBV5-4	NA	TRBD2	TRBJ2-1	CASRPRLAGGDEQFF	TGTGCCAGCAGACCAAGACTAGCGGGAGGGGATGAGCAGTTCTTC
TRBV11-2	NA	NA	TRBJ2-7	CASSLDSLYYEQYF	TGTGCCAGCAGCTTAGATTCGCTCTACTACGAGCAGTACTTC
TRBV11-1	NA	NA	TRBJ1-2	CASSLEDSNYGYTF	TGTGCCAGCAGCTTGGAGGACAGTAACTATGGCTACACCTTC
TRBV29-1	NA	NA	TRBJ2-5	CSVETGYGGGASLLLTQYF	TGCAGCGTTGAAACAGGGTATGGAGGGGGCGCGTCCCTTTTGTTGACCCAGTACTTC
TRBV15	NA	TRBD1	TRBJ2-1	CATSRTTGSRYNEQFF	TGTGCCACCAGCAGAACGACAGGGTCTCGTTACAATGAGCAGTTCTTC
TRBV2	NA	TRBD2	TRBJ2-1	CASSEERTSYPSSYNEQFF	TGTGCCAGCAGTGAAGAGAGGACTAGCTACCCTAGCTCCTACAATGAGCAGTTCTTC
TRBV6-5	NA	TRBD1	TRBJ1-6	CASDREGTYNSPLHF	TGTGCCAGCGACAGGGAGGGCACCTATAATTCACCCCTCCACTTT
TRBV19	once	NA	TRBJ2-5	CASSFRAEETQYF	TGTGCCAGTAGCTTTCGGGCAGAAGAGACCCAGTACTTC
TRBV11-2	NA	TRBD2	TRBJ2-4	CASSLGLAGIQYF	TGTGCCAGCAGCTTGGGACTAGCCGGCATTCAGTACTTC
TRBV29-1	few	NA	TRBJ1-1	CSVESRAAFF	TGCAGCGTTGAATCCAGGGCAGCTTTCTTT
TRBV11-2	NA	NA	TRBJ2-7	CASSSGAYEQYF	TGTGCCAGCAGCTCCGGGGCCTACGAGCAGTACTTC
TRBV6-5	NA	NA	TRBJ1-2	CASNSQGNYGYTF	TGTGCCAGCAATTCCCAAGGGAATTATGGCTACACCTTC
TRBV30	NA	TRBD1	TRBJ1-6	CAWSGGTANSPLHF	TGTGCCTGGAGTGGCGGGACAGCGAATTCACCCCTCCACTTT
TRBV28	NA	TRBD1	TRBJ2-1	CASSPLGKGAWDNEQFF	TGTGCCAGCAGTCCCCTAGGGAAGGGGGCCTGGGACAATGAGCAGTTCTTC
TRBV7-9	few	NA	TRBJ1-4	CASSLGGSDEKLFF	TGTGCCAGCAGCTTAGGAGGGAGCGATGAAAAACTGTTTTTT
TRBV5-1	NA	NA	TRBJ1-4	CASSLGQGGEKLFF	TGCGCCAGCAGCTTAGGTCAGGGAGGTGAAAAACTGTTTTTT
TRBV4-1	NA	NA	TRBJ2-3	CASSQDDTTDTQYF	TGCGCCAGCAGCCAAGATGACACCACAGATACGCAGTATTTT